These T cell receptor beta chains were read from a single sample in a study of blood T cell repertoires in COVID-19. The data were produced by immunoSEQ multiplex PCR, yet TCRdb's version contains in-frame clones alone and is incomplete. Among hundreds of thousands of clones, around 89% were seen once, and the ten largest hold about 4.6%. Sequences were obtained from peripheral blood. These receptors were obtained from a man aged 35 to 55 with acute or convalescent COVID-19. The conserved cysteine and the conserved F or W are not part of the CDR3 here. Each record gives: CDR3 protein, V gene, J gene.

CDR3: ATSRGTRYEQY
V: TRBV15
J: NA

CDR3: ASSIRVGSNQPQH
V: TRBV7-2
J: TRBJ1-5

CDR3: ASSFLGGAGTGELF
V: TRBV5-1
J: TRBJ2-2

CDR3: ASSFQRGEQY
V: TRBV19
J: TRBJ2-7

CDR3: ASSFFFTGAAYEQY
V: TRBV7-2
J: TRBJ2-7

CDR3: ATSGGRDKD
V: TRBV24-1
J: TRBJ1-5

CDR3: ASSGGVAGTDTQY
V: TRBV19
J: TRBJ2-3

CDR3: ASSVWDRSNYGYT
V: TRBV9
J: TRBJ1-2

CDR3: ASSVDRESEQF
V: TRBV2
J: TRBJ2-1

CDR3: ASSEGRGGEAGNTIY
V: TRBV9
J: TRBJ1-3

CDR3: ASSMDSAAGNQPQH
V: TRBV19
J: TRBJ1-5

CDR3: ASSFSGTGGFYEQY
V: TRBV27
J: TRBJ2-7

CDR3: ASSWTGGTYEQY
V: TRBV6-2/TRBV6-3
J: TRBJ2-7